This T cell receptor beta chain was recovered during a study of OX40 agonist ivuxolimab in advanced cancers. Whole-study context: Past anti-PD-1, anti-PD-L1 or anti-CTLA-4 therapy was accepted, and roughly 40% had received some.

TCRdb's copy holds only in-frame clones and misses some; the assay was immunoSEQ multiplex PCR. The sample shows tens of thousands of clones, approximately 86% of them seen only once. The CDR3 is 15 amino acids. The germline gives CDR1 MNHNS, CDR2 SASEGT. V shed 5 bases and J shed 0 bases, with 13 bases lying between them. The sample consisted of CD4+ or CD8+ T cells sorted from blood, taken in a trial of the OX40 agonist ivuxolimab. The clonotype was recovered from an adult with an advanced solid tumor such as melanoma, head and neck, liver or kidney cancer. The chain couples TRBV6-1 to TRBJ1-1; D is unclear. CDR3 in DNA: TGTGCCAGCAGTCCGGGGTGGGTAATGAACACTGAAGCTTTCTTT. Translated, it gives CASSPGWVMNTEAFF.